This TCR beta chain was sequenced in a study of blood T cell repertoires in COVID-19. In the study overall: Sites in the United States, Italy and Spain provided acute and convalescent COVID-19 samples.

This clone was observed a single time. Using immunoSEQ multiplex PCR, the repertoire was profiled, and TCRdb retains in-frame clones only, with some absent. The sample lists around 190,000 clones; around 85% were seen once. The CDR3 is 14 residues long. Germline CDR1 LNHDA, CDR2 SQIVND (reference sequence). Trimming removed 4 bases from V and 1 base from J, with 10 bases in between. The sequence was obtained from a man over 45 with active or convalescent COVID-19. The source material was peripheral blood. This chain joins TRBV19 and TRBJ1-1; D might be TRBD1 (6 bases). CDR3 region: CASSKGQRNTEAFF. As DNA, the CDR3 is TGTGCCAGTAGTAAAGGACAGAGGAACACTGAAGCTTTCTTT.